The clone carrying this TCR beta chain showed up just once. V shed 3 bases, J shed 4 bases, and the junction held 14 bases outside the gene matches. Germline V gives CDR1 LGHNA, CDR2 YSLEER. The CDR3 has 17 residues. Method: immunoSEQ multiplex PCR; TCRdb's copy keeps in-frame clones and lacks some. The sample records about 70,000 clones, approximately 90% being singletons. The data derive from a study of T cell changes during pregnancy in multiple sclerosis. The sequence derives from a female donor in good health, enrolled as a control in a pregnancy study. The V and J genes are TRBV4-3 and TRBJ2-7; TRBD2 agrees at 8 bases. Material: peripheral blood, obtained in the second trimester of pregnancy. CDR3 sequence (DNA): TGCGCCAGCAGCCAGTCCTCTACGCGGGGGGCGATTTACGAGCAGTACTTC. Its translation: CASSQSSTRGAIYEQYF.